These 30 T cell receptor beta chains share one sample of origin, sequenced in a study of blood T cells in healthy people across ages. Next came a second PCR, run for about 6 to 11 cycles, which used a sample-barcoded 5' primer along with a J-beta primer mix. TCRdb called the 5' RACE reads again in MiXCR, with one record for every CDR3 protein. The table records hundreds of thousands of distinct CDR3 sequences, more than 20% of them present only once. Sequencing was performed on blood. The source of these receptors is a man between 65 and 85 years old in good health.

The gene calls are TRBV3-1 and TRBJ2-7; TRBD2 aligns across 10 bases. V shed 4 bases and J 4 bases; nucleotides not matched to a gene: 10. The length of the CDR3 is 16 residues. Germline values: CDR1 LGHDT, CDR2 YNNKEL (reference sequence). The CDR3 spells CASSRTSGATTYEQYF. DNA for the CDR3: TGTGCCAGCAGCCGGACTAGCGGAGCGACAACATACGAGCAGTACTTC.

The CDR3: CASSPGLEAGEQYF. CDR3 sequence (DNA): TGTGCCAGCAGCCCGGGACTAGAAGCGGGCGAGCAGTACTTC. V and J are TRBV5-4 and TRBJ2-7; 8 nucleotides agree with TRBD2. Germline CDR1 is SGHNT and CDR2 is YYREEE (reference sequence). Trimming at V came to 4 bases and at J to 6 bases, leaving 9 bases not matched to a gene. The CDR3 totals 14 residues.

This clonotype was recorded a few times. The CDR3 sequence: CASSSVGRKSSYNEQFF. In DNA, the CDR3 is TGTGCCAGCAGCTCCGTGGGGCGGAAGAGCTCCTACAATGAGCAGTTCTTC. The chain is built from TRBV11-2 and TRBJ2-1, with D possibly TRBD1 on 5 matching bases. Germline CDR1 and CDR2: SGHAT and FQNNGV. Trimming pared 4 bases from V and 0 bases from J, leaving 16 bases between. CDR3 length: 17 residues.

There are many counts of this clonotype. The rearrangement joins TRBV3-1 to TRBJ2-4; 7 bases match TRBD1. V lost 2 bases, J lost 16 bases, and 8 bases stayed unmatched. The germline gives CDR1 LGHDT, CDR2 YNNKEL (reference sequence). CDR3 size: 12 residues. The CDR3 spells CASSQPTGSKYF. CDR3 bases: TGTGCCAGCAGCCAACCGACAGGGTCTAAATACTTC.

On this clonotype: An end of the junction does not agree with germline; a read error may underlie this. CDR3 amino acids: CACSGTGGYEQYF. The CDR3, as DNA: TGTGCCTGCAGCGGGACAGGGGGCTACGAGCAGTACTTC. The chain uses TRBV7-2 and TRBJ2-7; 11 bases match TRBD1. The CDR3 runs 13 residues. Germline assignment: CDR1 SGHTA and CDR2 FQGNSA.

CDR3 region: CASSLLSGASYEQYF. CDR3 nucleotide sequence: TGTGCCAGCAGTTTACTTTCTGGAGCCTCCTACGAGCAGTACTTC. The chain links TRBV28 to TRBJ2-7; D not resolved. The CDR3 is made up of 15 amino acids. The V gene's germline CDR1 is MDHEN and CDR2 SYDVKM. V gave up 2 bases and J gave up 0 bases, with 11 bases separating them.

The CDR3 is CAISNSGSLGNEQFF. The CDR3 bases are TGTGCCATCAGCAATAGCGGGAGTTTAGGCAATGAGCAGTTCTTC. The chain combines TRBV10-3 with TRBJ2-1, with TRBD2 matching 9 bases. Germline values: CDR1 ENHRY, CDR2 SYGVKD. The trim removed 6 bases at V and 6 bases at J, leaving 9 bases unmatched. This CDR3 spans 15 amino acids.

This clonotype was counted between two and nine times. The genes are TRBV18 and TRBJ2-3, with D perhaps matching TRBD1 (5 bases). Germline lookup yields CDR1 KGHSH and CDR2 LQKENI. V lost 2 bases and J 2 bases, leaving 8 bases between the germline ends. The CDR3 consists of 14 residues. This CDR3 is CASSPGAATDTQYF. In DNA, the CDR3 is TGTGCCAGCTCACCAGGGGCAGCCACAGATACGCAGTATTTT. Full variable domain (remainder filled in from reference TRBV18 and TRBJ2-3): NAGVMQNPRHLVRRRGQEARLRCSPMKGHSHVYWYRQLPEEGLKFMVYLQKENIIDESGMPKERFSAEFPKEGPSILRIQQVVRGDSAAYFCASSPGAATDTQYFGPGTRLTVL.

The chain employs TRBV5-1 and TRBJ2-5; a weak D match, TRBD2 (6 bases). The CDR3 spans 16 residues. Trimming took off 0 bases at V and 0 bases at J, with 12 bases between the two ends. CDR1 and CDR2 (germline): SGHRS, YFSETQ. CDR3 in amino acids: CASSLDGSGYQETQYF. CDR3 sequence (DNA): TGCGCCAGCAGCTTGGATGGTAGCGGTTACCAAGAGACCCAGTACTTC.

The rearrangement links TRBV20-1 to TRBJ2-4, with D perhaps given as TRBD1 or TRBD2 (5 bases each). This CDR3 spans 15 amino acids. Between the trimmed V and J ends, which lost 0 bases and 5 bases, there was a span of 14 bases. Germline CDR1 and CDR2: DFQATT and SNEGSKA (reference sequence). CDR3 sequence reads: CSARDPLSGQNIQYF. As DNA, the CDR3 is TGCAGTGCTAGAGATCCCCTATCGGGACAAAACATTCAGTACTTC.

This chain connects TRBV3-1 to TRBJ2-7; TRBD1 matches 10 bases. V dropped 1 base and J dropped 5; count of bases not matched to a gene: 8. Germline CDR1 and CDR2: LGHDT and YNNKEL (reference sequence). The CDR3 sequence is 16 residues long. The CDR3 bases are TGTGCCAGCAGCCAAGGTCCGACAGGGGGCTTCAACGAGCAGTACTTC. Translation: CASSQGPTGGFNEQYF.

This clonotype was seen a few times. The rearrangement uses TRBV20-1 and TRBJ2-5, with TRBD2 identical over 11 bases. The J call could be wrong; TRBJ2-7 is a better fit for the DNA end. This CDR3 contains 15 residues. The germline CDR1 and CDR2 sequences are DFQATT and SNEGSKA (reference sequence). For the CDR3, the DNA is TGCAGTGCGGAACTCGGGACTAGCGGCTCCTACGAGCAGTACTTC. Translating gives CSAELGTSGSYEQYF.

This sequence joins TRBV20-1 and TRBJ2-7; 12 positions agree with TRBD2. The CDR3 consists of 14 residues. Losses at the gene ends were 7 bases for V and 9 bases for J; bases not matched to a gene: 13. CDR1 and CDR2 (germline): DFQATT, SNEGSKA (reference sequence). CDR3 amino acids: CSGTSGDLVVGQYF. The CDR3 nucleotides read TGCAGTGGGACTAGCGGGGACCTCGTAGTCGGGCAGTACTTC.

This clonotype was detected ten times or more. J is TRBJ2-2 and V is TRBV7-2, with 8 bases fitting TRBD2. This CDR3 has 15 residues. With V trimmed by 3 bases and J by 1 base, 1 base remained unmatched. CDR1 is SGHTA, CDR2 FQGNSA, per germline. CDR3 DNA: TGTGCCAGCAGCTTGAGCGGGGGGAACACCGGGGAGCTGTTTTTT. Translation gives CASSLSGGNTGELFF.

The sample holds one count of this clonotype. Germline is not matched at one junction end, which may reflect a read error. The V call is TRBV27, the J call TRBJ1-1; D is unclear. The CDR3 consists of 13 residues. The germline CDR1 and CDR2 sequences are MNHEY and SMNVEV (reference sequence). The CDR3 reads CAGSQSRDTEAFF. DNA of the CDR3: TGTGCCGGCAGCCAATCCCGCGACACTGAAGCTTTCTTT.

This clonotype turned up a few times. J is TRBJ2-1 and V is TRBV30; D not resolved. The CDR3 has 14 amino acids. Germline assignment: CDR1 GTSNPN and CDR2 SVGIG (reference sequence). The V and J ends lost 3 bases and 0 bases respectively, with 9 bases between them. The CDR3: CAWSRQSSYNEQFF. The CDR3 DNA sequence: TGTGCCTGGAGCCGGCAGAGCTCCTACAATGAGCAGTTCTTC.

V usage is TRBV28 and J usage is TRBJ2-5, with D perhaps assigned TRBD1 or TRBD2 (5 bases each). This CDR3 contains 13 residues. Germline CDR1 MDHEN, CDR2 SYDVKM. Between the trimmed V and J ends, which lost 5 bases and 7 bases, there was a span of 14 bases. This CDR3 is CASSEGRRVTQYF. The CDR3, as DNA: TGTGCCAGCAGTGAGGGACGGCGAGTGACCCAGTACTTC.

In its sample, this clonotype was seen many times. This chain joins TRBV28 and TRBJ2-5; the D is unclear. The V and J ends lost 5 bases and 5 bases respectively, with 6 bases between them. This CDR3 has 11 residues. The germline V gene has CDR1 MDHEN and CDR2 SYDVKM. CDR3 nucleotides: TGTGCCAGCAGTCCACCGGAGACCCAGTACTTC. Its protein is CASSPPETQYF.

About this clonotype itself: Its ends do not fully match the called genes, so a read error is possible. The chain couples TRBV5-1 to TRBJ2-3, with 8 bases fitting TRBD2. Germline values: CDR1 SGHRS, CDR2 YFSETQ. The CDR3 extends over 15 amino acids. DNA for the CDR3: TGCACCAGCAGTTTTGAGACTAGCGGCACAGATACGCAGTATTTT. This codes for CTSSFETSGTDTQYF. The complete variable domain, with remaining parts taken from reference TRBV5-1 and TRBJ2-3, reads KAGVTQTPRYLIKTRGQQVTLSCSPISGHRSVSWYQQTPGQGLQFLFEYFSETQRNKGNFPGRFSGRQFSNSRSEMNVSTLELGDSALYLCTSSFETSGTDTQYFGPGTRLTVL.

The chain joins TRBV5-1 to TRBJ2-5; 7 bases are a match to TRBD1. From germline, CDR1 is SGHRS and CDR2 YFSETQ. Germline trimming cut 0 bases from V and 4 bases from J; bases unmatched to any gene: 9. The CDR3 sequence is 16 residues long. The CDR3 protein is CASSLVPPTGLETQYF. DNA of the CDR3: TGCGCCAGCAGCTTGGTGCCCCCGACAGGGCTAGAGACCCAGTACTTC.

This clonotype was counted only a few times. A read error may account for a junction end that differs from germline. This sequence joins TRBV7-2 and TRBJ2-5; D gene uncertain. The germline gives CDR1 SGHTA, CDR2 FQGNSA. This CDR3 comprises 14 residues. CDR3 in DNA: TGTGTCAGCAGCTTCGGCCAGGTAGGAGAGACCCAGTACTTC. Translated, it gives CVSSFGQVGETQYF.

This chain uses TRBV7-9 with TRBJ1-1; D uncertain. This CDR3 has 15 residues. Per the germline V gene, CDR1 is SEHNR and CDR2 is FQNEAQ (reference sequence). Trimming stripped 3 bases from V and 1 base from J, with 12 bases between. CDR3 region: CASSFSGSRNTEAFF. CDR3 sequence (DNA): TGTGCCAGCAGCTTCAGCGGCTCGAGGAACACTGAAGCTTTCTTT.

Notes on this clonotype: The conserved closing phenylalanine or tryptophan is absent in this CDR3, likely reflecting a read error. The J gene is TRBJ2-3, the V gene TRBV12-3 or TRBV12-4; 7 positions agree with TRBD1. CDR3 length: 15 amino acids. With V trimmed by 4 bases and J by 2 bases, 6 bases remained unmatched. CDR3 in DNA: TGTGCCAGCAGTTCAGACAGGGTCGACACAGATACGCAGTATTCT. Translated: CASSSDRVDTDTQYS.

The genes are TRBV18 and TRBJ2-3; 11 bases map to TRBD1. Germline CDR1 is KGHSH and CDR2 is LQKENI. J lost 1 base, V lost 3 bases, and 3 bases had no gene match. This CDR3 contains 16 residues. CDR3 loop: CASSPGQGEGTDTQYF. CDR3 in DNA: TGTGCCAGCTCACCGGGACAGGGGGAAGGCACAGATACGCAGTATTTT.

This clonotype came up a few times. The chain uses TRBV9 and TRBJ2-2, with TRBD1 matching over 10 bases. The CDR3 sequence is 17 residues long. Germline CDR1 is SGDLS and CDR2 is YYNGEE. J lost 6 bases, V lost 1 base, and 9 bases had no gene match. The CDR3 nucleotides are TGTGCCAGCAGCGTAAACCGGGACAGGGGTGGTCCCGGGGAGCTGTTTTTT. Its translation is CASSVNRDRGGPGELFF.

The table lists this clonotype with a few counts. The chain couples TRBV20-1 to TRBJ2-7; TRBD2 matches at 7 bases. The J segment lost 0 bases and the V segment lost 3 bases, leaving 8 bases of the junction unmatched. This CDR3 is 15 amino acids long. Germline V gene lookup returns CDR1 DFQATT and CDR2 SNEGSKA (reference sequence). In nucleotides, the CDR3 is TGCAGTGCTAGCGGGGGGACTATCAGCTCCTACGAGCAGTACTTC. Translating gives CSASGGTISSYEQYF.

J is TRBJ2-5 and V is TRBV14; no definite D call. V gave up 1 base and J gave up 9 bases, with 12 bases separating them. Germline CDR1 reads SGHDN; CDR2 reads FVKESK. The CDR3 sequence is 13 residues long. The CDR3 nucleotides are TGTGCCAGCAGCCAAGGTCTGAGAGTGGCCCAGTACTTC. It translates to CASSQGLRVAQYF. The variable domain in full, completed from reference TRBV14 and TRBJ2-5, reads EAGVTQFPSHSVIEKGQTVTLRCDPISGHDNLYWYRRVMGKEIKFLLHFVKESKQDESGMPNNRFLAERTGGTYSTLKVQPAELEDSGVYFCASSQGLRVAQYFGPGTRLLVL.

About this clonotype itself: Relative to the germline gene, one junction end is altered; a read error may explain this. The chain uses TRBV4-2 and TRBJ1-5; tentatively, D is TRBD1 (6 bases). The CDR3 spans 14 residues. Germline V gene sequence: CDR1 LGHNA, CDR2 YNFKEQ. DNA of the CDR3: TGTGTCAGCAGCCAAGATGAACAGGGCCAGCCCCGGCATTTT. Its translation: CVSSQDEQGQPRHF.

This clonotype showed up just a few times. This sequence joins TRBV7-8 and TRBJ2-7, with unresolved D. CDR3 length: 15 amino acids. The germline V gene encodes CDR1 SGHVS and CDR2 FQNEAQ. The V end was cut by 4 bases, the J end by 2 bases, with 15 bases between. The CDR3 bases are TGTGCCAGCAGCTCGAGCACACTTTCGACCTACGAGCAGTACTTC. This encodes CASSSSTLSTYEQYF.

The chain couples TRBV20-1 to TRBJ2-4; D is unclear. CDR3 length: 14 amino acids. CDR1 is DFQATT and CDR2 is SNEGSKA in the germline V gene (reference sequence). Trimming stripped 7 bases from V and 0 bases from J, with 13 bases between. The CDR3 DNA reads TGCAGTGTACGACGGTCCCAAGCCAAAAACATTCAGTACTTC. Translation gives CSVRRSQAKNIQYF.